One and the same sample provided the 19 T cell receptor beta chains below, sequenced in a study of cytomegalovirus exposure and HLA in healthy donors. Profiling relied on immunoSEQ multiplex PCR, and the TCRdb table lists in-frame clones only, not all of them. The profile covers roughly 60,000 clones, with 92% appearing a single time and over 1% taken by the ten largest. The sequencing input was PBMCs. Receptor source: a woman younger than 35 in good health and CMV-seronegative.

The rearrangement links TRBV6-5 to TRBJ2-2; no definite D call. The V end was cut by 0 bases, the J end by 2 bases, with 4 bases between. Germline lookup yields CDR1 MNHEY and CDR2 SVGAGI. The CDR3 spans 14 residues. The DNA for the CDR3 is TGTGCCAGCAGTTACTCTAGAAACACCGGGGAGCTGTTTTTT. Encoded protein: CASSYSRNTGELFF.

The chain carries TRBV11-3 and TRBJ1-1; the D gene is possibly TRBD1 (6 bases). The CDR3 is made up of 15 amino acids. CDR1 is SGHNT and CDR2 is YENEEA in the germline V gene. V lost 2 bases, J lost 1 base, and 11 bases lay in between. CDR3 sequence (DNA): TGTGCCAGCAGCTTACGGGGCAGGGGGAACACTGAAGCTTTCTTT. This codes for CASSLRGRGNTEAFF.

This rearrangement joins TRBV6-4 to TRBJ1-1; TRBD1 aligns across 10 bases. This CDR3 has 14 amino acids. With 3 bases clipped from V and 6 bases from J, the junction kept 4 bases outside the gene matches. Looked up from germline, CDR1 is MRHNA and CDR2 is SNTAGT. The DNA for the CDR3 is TGTGCCAGCAGTGATGGGACAGGGGCCTCTGAAGCTTTCTTT. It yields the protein CASSDGTGASEAFF.

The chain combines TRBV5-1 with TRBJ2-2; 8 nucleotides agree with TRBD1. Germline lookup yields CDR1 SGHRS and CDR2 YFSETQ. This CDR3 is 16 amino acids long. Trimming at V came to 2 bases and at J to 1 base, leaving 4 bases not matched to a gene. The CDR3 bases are TGCGCCAGCAGCTTCCCGGACAGGGTGAACACCGGGGAGCTGTTTTTT. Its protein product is CASSFPDRVNTGELFF.

CDR3 bases: TGTGCTAGTGGTTTGGTACGAGCGGGGACTAGCACAGATACGCAGTATTTT. Its protein is CASGLVRAGTSTDTQYF. The chain links TRBV12-5 to TRBJ2-3; 7 bases are a match to TRBD2. V dropped 0 bases and J dropped 0; count of bases not matched to a gene: 6. Germline assignment: CDR1 LGHNT and CDR2 FRNRAP. The CDR3 extends over 17 amino acids.

The CDR3 sequence is CASRGGRNEQFF. CDR3 DNA sequence: TGTGCCAGCAGGGGCGGGCGCAATGAGCAGTTCTTC. V and J are TRBV2 and TRBJ2-1; D possibly corresponds to TRBD2 (5 bases). CDR3 length: 12 amino acids. The germline gives CDR1 SNHLY, CDR2 FYNNEI. Trimming took off 6 bases at V and 6 bases at J, with 9 bases between the two ends.

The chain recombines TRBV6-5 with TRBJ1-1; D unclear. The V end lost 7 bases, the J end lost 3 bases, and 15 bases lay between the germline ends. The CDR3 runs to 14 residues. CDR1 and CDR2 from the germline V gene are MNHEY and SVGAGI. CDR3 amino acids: CASIEVIGYTEAFF. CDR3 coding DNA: TGTGCCAGCATCGAAGTTATTGGCTACACTGAAGCTTTCTTT.

In DNA form, the CDR3 reads TGTGCCAGCAGCTTAGCGAGGGGGGAGCAGTTCTTC. Translated, it gives CASSLARGEQFF. The chain carries TRBV7-9 and TRBJ2-1; the D gene is possibly TRBD1 (6 bases). The V end lost 0 bases, the J end lost 10 bases, and 7 bases lay between the germline ends. This CDR3 has 12 amino acids. CDR1 and CDR2 (germline): SEHNR, FQNEAQ (reference sequence).

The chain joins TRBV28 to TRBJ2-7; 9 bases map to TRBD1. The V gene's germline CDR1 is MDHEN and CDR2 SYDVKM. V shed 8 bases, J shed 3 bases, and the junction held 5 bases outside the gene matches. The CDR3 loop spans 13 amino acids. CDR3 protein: CASGLGQGYEQYF. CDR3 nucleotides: TGTGCCAGCGGATTGGGACAGGGCTACGAGCAGTACTTC. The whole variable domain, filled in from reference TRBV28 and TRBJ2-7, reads DVKVTQSSRYLVKRTGEKVFLECVQDMDHENMFWYRQDPGLGLRLIYFSYDVKMKEKGDIPEGYSVSREKKERFSLILESASTNQTSMYLCASGLGQGYEQYFGPGTRLTVT.

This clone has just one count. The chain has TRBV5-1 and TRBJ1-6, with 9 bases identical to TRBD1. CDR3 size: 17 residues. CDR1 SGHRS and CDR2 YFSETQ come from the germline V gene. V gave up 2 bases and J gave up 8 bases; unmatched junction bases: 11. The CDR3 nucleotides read TGCGCCAGCAGCTTCATGAGGGTCGGGGACAGGGATTCACCCCTCCACTTT. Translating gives CASSFMRVGDRDSPLHF.

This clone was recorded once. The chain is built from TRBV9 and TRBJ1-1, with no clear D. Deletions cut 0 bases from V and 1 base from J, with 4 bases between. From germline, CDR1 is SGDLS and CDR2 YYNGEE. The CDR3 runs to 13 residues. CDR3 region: CASSVDSNTEAFF. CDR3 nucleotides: TGTGCCAGCAGCGTAGACTCGAACACTGAAGCTTTCTTT.

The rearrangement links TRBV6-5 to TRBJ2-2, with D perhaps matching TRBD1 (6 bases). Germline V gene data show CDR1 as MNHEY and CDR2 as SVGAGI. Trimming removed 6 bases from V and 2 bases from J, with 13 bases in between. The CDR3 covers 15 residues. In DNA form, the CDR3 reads TGTGCCAGCAGAGACGGGACAACTAACACCGGGGAGCTGTTTTTT. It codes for CASRDGTTNTGELFF.

The CDR3 DNA follows: TGTGCCAGCAGCTTGGAAGCAGGGATTGGGGCCAATGAAAAACTGTTTTTT. It specifies CASSLEAGIGANEKLFF. V usage is TRBV5-4 and J usage is TRBJ1-4; D may be TRBD1 (5 bases). The CDR3 extends over 17 amino acids. Trimming removed 0 bases at V and 5 bases at J, with 17 bases between. In germline, CDR1 is SGHNT, CDR2 YYREEE (reference sequence).

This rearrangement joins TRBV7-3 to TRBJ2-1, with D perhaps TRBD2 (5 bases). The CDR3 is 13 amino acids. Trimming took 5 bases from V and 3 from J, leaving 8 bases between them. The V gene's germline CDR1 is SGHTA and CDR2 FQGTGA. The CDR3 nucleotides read TGTGCCAGCAGCGCCGGACTCTACAATGAGCAGTTCTTC. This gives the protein CASSAGLYNEQFF. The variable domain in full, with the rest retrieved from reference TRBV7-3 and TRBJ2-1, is GAGVSQTPSNKVTEKGKYVELRCDPISGHTALYWYRQSLGQGPEFLIYFQGTGAADDSGLPNDRFFAVRPEGSVSTLKIQRTERGDSAVYLCASSAGLYNEQFFGPGTRLTVL.

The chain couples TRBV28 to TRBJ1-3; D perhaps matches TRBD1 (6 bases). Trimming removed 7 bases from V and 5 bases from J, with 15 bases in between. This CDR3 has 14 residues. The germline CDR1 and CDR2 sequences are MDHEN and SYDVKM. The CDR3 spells CASTTGGLRNTIYF. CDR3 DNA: TGTGCCAGCACGACCGGGGGGCTTAGAAACACCATATATTTT.

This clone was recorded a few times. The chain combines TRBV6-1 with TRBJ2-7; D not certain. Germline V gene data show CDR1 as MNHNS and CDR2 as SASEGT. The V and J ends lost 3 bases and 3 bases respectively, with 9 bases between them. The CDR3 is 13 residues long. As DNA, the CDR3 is TGTGCCAGCAGTGATGAACTCCACTACGAGCAGTACTTC. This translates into CASSDELHYEQYF.

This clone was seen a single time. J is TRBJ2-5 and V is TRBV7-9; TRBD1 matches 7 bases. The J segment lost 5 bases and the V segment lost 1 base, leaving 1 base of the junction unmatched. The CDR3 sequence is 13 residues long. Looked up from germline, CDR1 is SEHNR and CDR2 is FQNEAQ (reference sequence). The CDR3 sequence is CASSLGQGETQYF. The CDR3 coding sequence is TGTGCCAGCAGCTTAGGACAGGGTGAGACCCAGTACTTC.

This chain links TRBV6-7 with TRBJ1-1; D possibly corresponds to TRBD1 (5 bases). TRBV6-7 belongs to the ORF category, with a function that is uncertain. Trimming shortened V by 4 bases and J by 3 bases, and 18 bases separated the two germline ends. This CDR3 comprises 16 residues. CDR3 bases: TGTGCCAGCAGTTTGAATAGGGACCGGAGGGACACTGAAGCTTTCTTT. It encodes CASSLNRDRRDTEAFF.

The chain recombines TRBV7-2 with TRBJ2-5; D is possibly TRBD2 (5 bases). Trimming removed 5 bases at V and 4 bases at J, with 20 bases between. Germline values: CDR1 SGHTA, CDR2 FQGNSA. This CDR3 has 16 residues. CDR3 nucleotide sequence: TGTGCCAGCAGCCAAACCCGCGCGGGCGGGCGAGAGACCCAGTACTTC. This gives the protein CASSQTRAGGRETQYF. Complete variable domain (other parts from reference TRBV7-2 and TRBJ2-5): GAGVSQSPSNKVTEKGKDVELRCDPISGHTALYWYRQSLGQGLEFLIYFQGNSAPDKSGLPSDRFSAERTGGSVSTLTIQRTQQEDSAVYLCASSQTRAGGRETQYFGPGTRLLVL.